In its sample, the clone carrying this TCR beta chain was seen a few times. RNA transcripts served as the template for amplifying TCR beta CDR3 regions. The HTBI set primed first-round TCR CDR3 RT-PCR. One entry per CDR3 protein, called by TCRdb with MiXCR from the multiplex PCR reads. Among roughly 380,000 distinct CDR3 sequences listed, approximately 14% were seen once. This sample was taken from a study of T cells in Graves' hyperthyroidism and ophthalmopathy. Germline CDR1 SGDLS, CDR2 YYNGEE. Germline trimming cut 3 bases from V and 3 bases from J; bases unmatched to any gene: 8. CDR3 length: 16 residues. The hyperthyroidism was newly diagnosed and had lasted under 2 months; the patients were aged 18 to 65.

Specimen: blood. V gene TRBV9 combines with J gene TRBJ1-1, with 10 positions matching TRBD1. This clonotype was sampled from a woman between 18 and 29 years old with Graves' hyperthyroidism. CDR3 bases: TGTGCCAGCAGCGCCGGACAGGGGGTTATGGACACTGAAGCTTTCTTT. Amino acids: CASSAGQGVMDTEAFF.